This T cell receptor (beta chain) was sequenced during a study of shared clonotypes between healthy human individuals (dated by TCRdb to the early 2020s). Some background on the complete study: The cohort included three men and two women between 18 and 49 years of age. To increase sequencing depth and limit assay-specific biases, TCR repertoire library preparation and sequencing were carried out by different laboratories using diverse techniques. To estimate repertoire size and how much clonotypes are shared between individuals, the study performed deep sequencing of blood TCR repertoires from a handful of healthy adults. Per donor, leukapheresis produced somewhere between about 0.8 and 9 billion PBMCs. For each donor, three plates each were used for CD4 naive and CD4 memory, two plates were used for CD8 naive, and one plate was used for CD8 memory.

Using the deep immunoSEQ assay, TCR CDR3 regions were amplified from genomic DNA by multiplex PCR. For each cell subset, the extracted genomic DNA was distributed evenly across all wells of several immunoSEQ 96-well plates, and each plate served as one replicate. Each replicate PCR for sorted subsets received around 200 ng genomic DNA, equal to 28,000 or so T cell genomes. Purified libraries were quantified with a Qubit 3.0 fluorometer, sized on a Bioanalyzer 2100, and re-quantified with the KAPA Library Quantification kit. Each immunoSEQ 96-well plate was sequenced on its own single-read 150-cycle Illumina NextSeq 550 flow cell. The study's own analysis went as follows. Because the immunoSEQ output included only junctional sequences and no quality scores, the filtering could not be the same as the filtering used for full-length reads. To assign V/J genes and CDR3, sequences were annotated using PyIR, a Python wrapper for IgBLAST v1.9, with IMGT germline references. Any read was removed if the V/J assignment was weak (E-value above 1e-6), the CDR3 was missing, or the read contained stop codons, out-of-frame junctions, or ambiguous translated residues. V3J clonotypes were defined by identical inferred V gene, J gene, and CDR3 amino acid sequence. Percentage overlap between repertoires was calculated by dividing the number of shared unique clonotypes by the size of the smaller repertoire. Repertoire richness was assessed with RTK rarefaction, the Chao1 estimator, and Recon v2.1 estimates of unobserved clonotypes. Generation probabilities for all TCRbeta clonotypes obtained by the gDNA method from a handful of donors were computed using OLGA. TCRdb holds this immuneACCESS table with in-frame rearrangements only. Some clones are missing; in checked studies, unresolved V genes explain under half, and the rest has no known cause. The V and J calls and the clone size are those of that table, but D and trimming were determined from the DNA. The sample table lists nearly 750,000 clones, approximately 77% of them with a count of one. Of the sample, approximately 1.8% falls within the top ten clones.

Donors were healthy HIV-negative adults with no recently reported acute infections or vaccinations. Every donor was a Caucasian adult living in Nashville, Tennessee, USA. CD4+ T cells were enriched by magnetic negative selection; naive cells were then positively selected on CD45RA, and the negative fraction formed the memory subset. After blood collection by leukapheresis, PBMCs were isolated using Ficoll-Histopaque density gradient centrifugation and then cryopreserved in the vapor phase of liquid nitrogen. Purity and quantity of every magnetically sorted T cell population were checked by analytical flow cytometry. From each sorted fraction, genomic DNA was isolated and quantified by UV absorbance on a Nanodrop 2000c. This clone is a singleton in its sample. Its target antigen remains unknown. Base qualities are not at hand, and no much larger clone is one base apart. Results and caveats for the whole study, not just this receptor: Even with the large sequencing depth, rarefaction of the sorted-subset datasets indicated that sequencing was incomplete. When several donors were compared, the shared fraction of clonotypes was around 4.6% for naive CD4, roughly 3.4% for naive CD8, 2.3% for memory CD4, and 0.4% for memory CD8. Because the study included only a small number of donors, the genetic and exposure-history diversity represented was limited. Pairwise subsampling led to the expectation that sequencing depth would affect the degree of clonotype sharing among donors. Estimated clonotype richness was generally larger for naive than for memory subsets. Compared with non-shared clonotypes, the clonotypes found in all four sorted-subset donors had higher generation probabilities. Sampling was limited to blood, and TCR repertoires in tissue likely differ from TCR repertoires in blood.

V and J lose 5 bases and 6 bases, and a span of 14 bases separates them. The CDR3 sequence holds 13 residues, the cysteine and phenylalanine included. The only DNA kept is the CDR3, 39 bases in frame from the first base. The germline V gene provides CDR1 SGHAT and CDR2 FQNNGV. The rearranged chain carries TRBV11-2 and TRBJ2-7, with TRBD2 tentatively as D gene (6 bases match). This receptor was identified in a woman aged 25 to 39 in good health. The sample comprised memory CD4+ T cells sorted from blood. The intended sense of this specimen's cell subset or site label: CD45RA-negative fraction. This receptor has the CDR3 CASSRSRGTEQYF. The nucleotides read TGTGCCAGCAGCCGGTCCCGCGGGACCGAGCAGTACTTC.